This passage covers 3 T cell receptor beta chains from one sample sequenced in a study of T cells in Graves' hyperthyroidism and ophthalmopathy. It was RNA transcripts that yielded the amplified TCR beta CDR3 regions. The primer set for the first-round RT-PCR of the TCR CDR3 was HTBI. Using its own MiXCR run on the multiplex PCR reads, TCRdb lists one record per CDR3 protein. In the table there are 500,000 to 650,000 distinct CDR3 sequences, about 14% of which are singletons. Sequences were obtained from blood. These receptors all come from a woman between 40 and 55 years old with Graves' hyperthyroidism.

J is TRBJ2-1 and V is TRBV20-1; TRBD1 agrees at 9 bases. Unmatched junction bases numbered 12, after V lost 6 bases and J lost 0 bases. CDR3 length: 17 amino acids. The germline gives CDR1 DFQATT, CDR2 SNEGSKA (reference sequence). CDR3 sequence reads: CSATDTGQGSSYNEQFF. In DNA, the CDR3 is TGCAGTGCCACAGACACCGGACAGGGGAGCTCCTACAATGAGCAGTTCTTC.

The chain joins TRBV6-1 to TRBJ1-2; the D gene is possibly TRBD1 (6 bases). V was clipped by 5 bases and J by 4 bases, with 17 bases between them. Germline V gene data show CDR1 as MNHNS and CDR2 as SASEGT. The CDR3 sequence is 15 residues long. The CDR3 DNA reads TGTGCCAGCAGTTCTCCTCAGGGGAGACTCTATGGCTACACCTTC. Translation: CASSSPQGRLYGYTF.

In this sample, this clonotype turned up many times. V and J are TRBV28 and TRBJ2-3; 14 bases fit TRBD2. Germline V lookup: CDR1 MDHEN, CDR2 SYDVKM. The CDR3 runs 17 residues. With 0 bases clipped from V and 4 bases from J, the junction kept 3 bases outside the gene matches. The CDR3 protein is CASSLWGGLAGADTQYF. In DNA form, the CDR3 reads TGTGCCAGCAGTTTATGGGGGGGACTAGCGGGAGCAGATACGCAGTATTTT.